One sample yielded the 15 T cell receptor beta chains listed below, sequenced in a study of blood T cell repertoires in COVID-19. Data came from immunoSEQ multiplex PCR; TCRdb stores just in-frame clones and leaves some out. The repertoire consists of about 210,000 clones, with 80% to 90% occurring once and the leading ten covering roughly 2.9%. The sequencing input was peripheral blood. Source of these receptors: a man aged 45-65 years with active or convalescent COVID-19.

The count of this clone is one. The V gene is TRBV5-4, the J gene TRBJ1-2, with TRBD1 identical over 8 bases. The trim removed 3 bases at V and 4 bases at J, leaving 5 bases unmatched. Germline CDR1 and CDR2: SGHNT and YYREEE (reference sequence). The CDR3 is 14 amino acids. The chain's CDR3 is CASSSGQDFYGYTF. DNA for the CDR3: TGTGCCAGCAGCTCGGGACAGGACTTCTATGGCTACACCTTC.

This clone occurred a few times. This rearrangement joins TRBV2 to TRBJ2-7, with a weak D call TRBD1 (6 bases). Germline assignment: CDR1 SNHLY and CDR2 FYNNEI. The CDR3 spans 15 residues. Trimming pared 3 bases from V and 1 base from J, leaving 13 bases between. The DNA for the CDR3 is TGTGCCAGCAGTGATTTTGGGGGCGGGTCCTACGAGCAGTACTTC. Its protein product is CASSDFGGGSYEQYF. The whole variable domain, filled in from reference TRBV2 and TRBJ2-7, reads EPEVTQTPSHQVTQMGQEVILRCVPISNHLYFYWYRQILGQKVEFLVSFYNNEISEKSEIFDDQFSVERPDGSNFTLKIRSTKLEDSAMYFCASSDFGGGSYEQYFGPGTRLTVT.

The chain combines TRBV19 with TRBJ1-4, with 8 bases matching TRBD1. This CDR3 spans 15 amino acids. CDR1 is LNHDA and CDR2 is SQIVND in the germline V gene (reference sequence). V dropped 6 bases and J dropped 5; count of bases not matched to a gene: 8. The CDR3 is CASRFKNRGNEKLFF. CDR3 in DNA: TGTGCCAGTAGGTTCAAGAACAGGGGGAATGAAAAACTGTTTTTT.

A few counts support this clone. The chain is built from TRBV6-1 and TRBJ1-1, with D hard to call. The CDR3 sequence is 17 residues long. CDR1 and CDR2 (germline): MNHNS, SASEGT. Trimming removed 3 bases at V and 10 bases at J, with 27 bases between. In DNA, the CDR3 is TGTGCCAGCAGTGACTTTAATATAAGGGAGGCAGAGGATGGAGCTTTCTTT. It specifies CASSDFNIREAEDGAFF.

The V call is TRBV2, the J call TRBJ2-3; TRBD1 matches at 7 bases. V lost 4 bases, J lost 0 bases, and 4 bases stayed unmatched. Germline V gene data show CDR1 as SNHLY and CDR2 as FYNNEI. The CDR3 extends over 15 amino acids. The CDR3 loop is CASSGQGDSTDTQYF. CDR3 sequence (DNA): TGTGCCAGCAGTGGGCAGGGGGACAGCACAGATACGCAGTATTTT.

The rearrangement uses TRBV6-5 and TRBJ2-7, with 9 bases that match TRBD1. The CDR3 covers 15 residues. Germline CDR1 reads MNHEY; CDR2 reads SVGAGI. The V and J ends lost 3 bases and 3 bases, in that order; junction bases with no gene match: 6. The CDR3 is CASSYYGTGSYEQYF. In DNA, the CDR3 is TGTGCCAGCAGTTATTACGGGACAGGGAGCTACGAGCAGTACTTC.

The V call is TRBV7-8, the J call TRBJ2-1; 13 bases align to TRBD2. The germline V gene has CDR1 SGHVS and CDR2 FQNEAQ. Losses at the gene ends were 0 bases for V and 13 bases for J; bases not matched to a gene: 3. The CDR3 totals 14 residues. Written as DNA, the CDR3 is TGTGCCAGCAGCTTAGCGGGGACTAGCGGGGATCAGTTCTTC. Its translation is CASSLAGTSGDQFF.

This clone was picked up a small number of times. The V gene is TRBV7-2, the J gene TRBJ2-3; 10 nucleotides agree with TRBD2. V was pared by 4 bases and J by 1 base, with 5 bases of the junction left unmatched. The CDR3 runs 16 residues. Germline V gene data show CDR1 as SGHTA and CDR2 as FQGNSA. CDR3 residues: CASSSGLAVGTDTQYF. The CDR3, as DNA: TGTGCCAGCAGCTCCGGACTAGCGGTGGGCACAGATACGCAGTATTTT.

The CDR3 protein is CASSSGLAGGRGEQFF. The CDR3 bases are TGTGCCAGCAGCTCCGGACTAGCGGGAGGCCGGGGGGAGCAGTTCTTC. J is TRBJ2-1 and V is TRBV28, with 14 bases lining up with TRBD2. V shed 6 bases, J shed 10 bases, and the junction held 11 bases outside the gene matches. Germline CDR1 MDHEN, CDR2 SYDVKM. There are 16 residues in the CDR3.

This sequence joins TRBV6-6 and TRBJ1-2; D is undetermined. The CDR3 consists of 15 residues. Germline lookup yields CDR1 MNHNY and CDR2 SVGAGI (reference sequence). Between the trimmed V and J ends, which lost 0 bases and 5 bases, there was a span of 13 bases. The CDR3 spells CASSYSPVGGYGYTF. CDR3 DNA: TGTGCCAGCAGTTACTCTCCTGTAGGAGGGTATGGCTACACCTTC.

This clone showed up just a few times. V usage is TRBV6-6 and J usage is TRBJ2-7; TRBD2 is a possible D gene (6 bases). The CDR3 has 15 amino acids. V was shortened by 2 bases and J by 7 bases, with 18 bases between the two germline ends. CDR1 is MNHNY and CDR2 is SVGAGI in the germline V gene (reference sequence). The CDR3 spells CASSYLGSGPQEQYF. The CDR3 bases are TGTGCCAGCAGTTACCTGGGTAGCGGACCACAAGAGCAGTACTTC.

The chain couples TRBV10-3 to TRBJ1-1, with 7 nucleotides matching TRBD1. The CDR3 extends over 11 amino acids. Germline V gene sequence: CDR1 ENHRY, CDR2 SYGVKD. V trimming: 10 bases; J trimming: 7 bases; junction bases outside the gene matches: 6. The chain's CDR3 is CASQGDIEAFF. In DNA, the CDR3 is TGTGCCAGCCAGGGGGACATTGAAGCTTTCTTT.

This chain links TRBV3-1 (or the pseudogene TRBV3-2) with TRBJ2-7; 10 bases align to TRBD2. The CDR3 covers 14 residues. Trimming cost V 5 bases and J 3 bases; bases outside gene matches: 4. Germline lookup yields CDR1 LGHDT and CDR2 YNNKEL (reference sequence). The CDR3 coding sequence is TGTGCCAGCAGCTACGAGCGGGGGGGCTACGAGCAGTACTTC. Amino acid sequence: CASSYERGGYEQYF.

The V gene is TRBV11-3, the J gene TRBJ2-3, with a tentative D call TRBD2 (6 bases). Trimming removed 3 bases at V and 1 base at J, with 14 bases between. The CDR3 loop spans 16 amino acids. Germline values: CDR1 SGHNT, CDR2 YENEEA. The CDR3 region is CASSLRRASGTDTQYF. The CDR3 DNA follows: TGTGCCAGCAGCTTGAGGAGGGCTAGCGGCACAGATACGCAGTATTTT.

The chain links TRBV5-4 to TRBJ2-7; 9 nucleotides align to TRBD1. V trimming: 2 bases; J trimming: 1 base; junction bases outside the gene matches: 4. The germline gives CDR1 SGHNT, CDR2 YYREEE (reference sequence). The CDR3 loop spans 15 amino acids. The CDR3 DNA is TGTGCCAGCAGCTTCGACAGGGGGGGGTCCTACGAGCAGTACTTC. As protein: CASSFDRGGSYEQYF.